The 2 T cell receptor beta chains reported below all come from one sample, sequenced in a study of blood T cell repertoires in COVID-19. Measured with immunoSEQ multiplex PCR; TCRdb has only the in-frame clones, and not every one. Of over 110,000 clones listed, 70% to 80% are singletons. The sequencing sample was made of peripheral blood. Receptors originate from a man between 60 and 70 years old with acute or convalescent COVID-19.

The CDR3 coding sequence is TGTGCCAGCAGCTTCTCAGTTTCCTCCACTAGTAGCAATCAGCCCCAGCATTTT. It yields the protein CASSFSVSSTSSNQPQHF. The J gene is TRBJ1-5, the V gene TRBV7-2; the D is unclear. Germline V CDR1 and CDR2: SGHTA, FQGNSA. V gave up 3 bases and J gave up 0 bases, with 18 bases separating them. The CDR3 sequence is 18 residues long.

V and J are TRBV2 and TRBJ1-5; 7 bases map to TRBD1. Germline loops: CDR1 SNHLY, CDR2 FYNNEI. Trimming cost V 3 bases and J 9 bases; bases outside gene matches: 8. The CDR3 covers 14 residues. This CDR3 is CASSEVRGTGPQHF. CDR3 nucleotides: TGTGCCAGCAGTGAGGTCAGGGGGACGGGGCCCCAGCATTTT.